This T cell receptor (beta chain) was captured in a study of CD8 T cells in Susac syndrome. Per the germline V gene, CDR1 is DFQATT and CDR2 is SNEGSKA (reference sequence). Trimming removed 5 bases from V and 7 bases from J; junction bases left unmatched: 1. This CDR3 is 12 amino acids long. Points on this clonotype: Its specificity is unknown.

Findings and limits, study-wide: It was acknowledged in the study that its TCR sequencing and HLA analysis involved a relatively small number of individuals.

Reverse transcription of roughly 0.5 to 1 ug RNA was carried out with random hexamers. The CDR3 of TCR beta was amplified by immunoSEQ multiplex PCR across 54 Vbeta and 13 Jbeta. A single record per CDR3 protein comes from TCRdb applying MiXCR to the immunoSEQ multiplex PCR reads. The profile shows around 280,000 distinct CDR3 sequences, roughly nine tenths of them singletons. Sequencing targeted TCR beta in T cells from blood (CD8+ and CD4+). The patients who served as multiple sclerosis controls were treatment-naive and had stable or active relapsing-remitting disease that fulfilled the revised McDonald criteria.

The chain employs TRBV20-1 and TRBJ2-1; 11 bases fit TRBD2. This receptor was taken from a human donor with multiple sclerosis. The specimen sequenced was CD4+ T cells from PBMCs. The CDR3 region has the DNA TGCAGTGCTCGGACTAGCGGGAATGAGCAGTTCTTC. Translated: CSARTSGNEQFF.